This is a list of T cell receptor beta chains from one sample in a study of shared clonotypes between healthy human individuals. Sequenced by immunoSEQ multiplex PCR; TCRdb stores in-frame clones only, minus some. The table shows around 550,000 clones, with roughly 95% occurring only once. Specimen: naive CD8+ T cells sorted from blood. These receptors all come from a woman aged 25-40 years in good health. The CDR3 runs from the conserved cysteine through the conserved F or W. D genes are given only for firm matches. The size of a clone is reported for some rows only, either as once, few or many, or as a class for expanded clones.

j_call d_call v_call clone_size cdr3_nt cdr3_aa
TRBJ1-2 NA TRBV9 NA TGTGCCAGCAGCGTAGACTCCGGGGTCTTGGTAGATGGCTACACCTTC CASSVDSGVLVDGYTF
TRBJ2-1 NA TRBV6-1 NA TGTGCCAGCAGTGAAAGGGGGAACTCCTACAATGAGCAGTTCTTC CASSERGNSYNEQFF
TRBJ2-7 TRBD1 TRBV27 NA TGTGCCAGCAGTTTATCGCCCGGGACAGGGTCCTACGAGCAGTACTTC CASSLSPGTGSYEQYF
TRBJ1-4 TRBD1 TRBV7-9 once TGTGCCAGCAGCCCGAAGACAGGGGGAGAGGAAAAACTGTTTTTT CASSPKTGGEEKLFF
TRBJ2-7 NA TRBV7-9 NA TGTGCCAGCAGCTTACCCTATTCCTACGAGCAGTACTTC CASSLPYSYEQYF
TRBJ2-3 TRBD2 TRBV6-5 NA TGTGCCAGCAGCCCGAGCGGGATCGTACAAGATACGCAGTATTTT CASSPSGIVQDTQYF
TRBJ2-7 NA TRBV19 NA TGTGCCAGTAGTTTTGGACTCTCCTACGAGCAGTACTTC CASSFGLSYEQYF
TRBJ2-7 NA TRBV19 NA TGTGCCAGTAGTGCAGCGGTGAGCTCCTACGAGCAGTACTTC CASSAAVSSYEQYF
TRBJ1-5 TRBD1 TRBV28 NA TGTGCCAGCAGCTGGGACAGGGGGTCGGAACAGCCCCAGCATTTT CASSWDRGSEQPQHF
TRBJ1-2 TRBD1 TRBV7-9 few TGTGCCAGCAGCCCGACGGGACAGAACTATGGCTACACCTTC CASSPTGQNYGYTF
TRBJ1-1 NA TRBV10-2 NA TGCGCCAGCAGTGATTCGGTACTCACTGAAGCTTTCTTT CASSDSVLTEAFF
TRBJ2-7 NA TRBV29-1 once TGCAGCGCACTCGCGGGACTGGAGGTGGGAGAGCAGTACTTC CSALAGLEVGEQYF
TRBJ1-2 TRBD1 TRBV5-6 NA TGTGCCAGCAGCGCTGGGGACAGGGGAAATGGCTACACCTTC CASSAGDRGNGYTF
TRBJ2-2 NA TRBV6-5 NA TGTGCCAGCACTGAGGGATTCGACACCGGGGAGCTGTTTTTT CASTEGFDTGELFF